Below, 25 T cell receptor beta chains from the same sample are listed, as sequenced in a study of T cells after yellow fever vaccination. TCRdb reprocessed the 5' RACE reads via MiXCR and lists one record per CDR3 protein. The data hold around 46,000 distinct CDR3 sequences, with 7% to 8.5% observed a single time. The specimen was CD8+ T cells sorted from PBMCs, collected less than 18 days after the first yellow fever vaccination. All receptors derive from a man aged 18 to 29 who received the YFV17D yellow fever vaccine.

This clonotype showed up many times. The rearrangement links TRBV20-1 to TRBJ2-3; D gene uncertain. The CDR3 sequence is 10 residues long. Trimming removed 3 bases at V and 10 bases at J, with 8 bases between. Germline lookup yields CDR1 DFQATT and CDR2 SNEGSKA (reference sequence). In DNA, the CDR3 is TGCAGTGCTAGGGTGGCTCCGCAGTATTTT. The encoded protein is CSARVAPQYF.

This clonotype has a handful of counts. J is TRBJ1-5 and V is TRBV5-1; D not certain. Germline lookup yields CDR1 SGHRS and CDR2 YFSETQ. The CDR3 contains 12 residues. V was clipped by 10 bases and J by 3 bases, with 11 bases between them. CDR3 region: CALGWDNQPQHF. CDR3 coding DNA: TGCGCCCTCGGGTGGGACAATCAGCCCCAGCATTTT.

This clonotype was seen many times. This chain joins TRBV4-1 and TRBJ2-1, with D perhaps assigned TRBD1 or TRBD2 (5 bases each). V lost 0 bases to trimming and J lost 2 bases, with 11 bases between them. CDR1 MGHRA and CDR2 YSYEKL come from the germline V gene. The CDR3 covers 16 residues. Here the CDR3 reads CASSQDGAETYNEQFF. For the CDR3, the DNA is TGCGCCAGCAGCCAAGACGGGGCGGAGACCTACAATGAGCAGTTCTTC.

This clonotype came up many times. The chain recombines TRBV5-8 with TRBJ2-1; D remains ambiguous. Trimming took 2 bases from V and 7 from J, leaving 7 bases between them. The CDR3 contains 12 residues. Germline V gives CDR1 SGHTS, CDR2 YDEGEE. The CDR3 DNA follows: TGTGCCAGCAGCTTAGTAATGAATGAGCAGTTCTTC. This sequence encodes CASSLVMNEQFF.

This clonotype was recorded many times. V usage is TRBV7-2 and J usage is TRBJ2-1, with TRBD2 matching 12 bases. CDR3 length: 17 amino acids. From germline, CDR1 is SGHTA and CDR2 FQGNSA. J gave up 5 bases and V 1 base, and 6 bases lay outside the gene matches. The CDR3, as DNA: TGTGCCAGCAGCTTAGGACCCCGACTAGCGGGGGACAATGAGCAGTTCTTC. Translation: CASSLGPRLAGDNEQFF.

Many counts were recorded for this clonotype. The chain has TRBV5-1 and TRBJ2-1, with D uncertain. The CDR3 consists of 14 residues. The germline gives CDR1 SGHRS, CDR2 YFSETQ. V gave up 4 bases and J gave up 4 bases, with 12 bases separating them. As DNA, the CDR3 is TGCGCCAGCAGCGATGACCTGATATACAATGAGCAGTTCTTC. Protein sequence: CASSDDLIYNEQFF.

This clonotype was counted ten times or more. The rearrangement joins TRBV6-5 to TRBJ1-3; no definite D call. Germline assignment: CDR1 MNHEY and CDR2 SVGAGI. This CDR3 has 15 residues. V dropped 5 bases and J dropped 4 bases, with 15 bases sitting between them. The CDR3 region has the DNA TGTGCCAGCAGTCCTCGTAGGGTGAAAGGAAACACCATATATTTT. This gives the protein CASSPRRVKGNTIYF.

The table lists this clonotype with many counts. The V and J genes are TRBV7-9 and TRBJ1-3; 7 bases align to TRBD1. This CDR3 contains 17 residues. Germline lookup yields CDR1 SEHNR and CDR2 FQNEAQ (reference sequence). The V segment lost 6 bases and the J segment 3 bases; nucleotides outside the gene matches: 14. CDR3 region: CASRLLEDRRYGNTIYF. The CDR3 DNA sequence: TGTGCCAGCAGGCTACTCGAGGACAGGCGCTATGGAAACACCATATATTTT. Complete variable domain (other parts from reference TRBV7-9 and TRBJ1-3): DTGVSQNPRHKITKRGQNVTFRCDPISEHNRLYWYRQTLGQGPEFLTYFQNEAQLEKSRLLSDRFSAERPKGSFSTLEIQRTEQGDSAMYLCASRLLEDRRYGNTIYFGEGSWLTVV.

This clonotype was observed at least ten times. The chain couples TRBV5-6 to TRBJ1-2; 8 bases are shared with TRBD1. The CDR3 is made up of 14 amino acids. With 2 bases clipped from V and 3 bases from J, the junction kept 3 bases outside the gene matches. Germline CDR1 SGHDT, CDR2 YYEEEE. In DNA form, the CDR3 reads TGTGCCAGCAGCTTCGGACAGGGTGACTATGGCTACACCTTC. Translated: CASSFGQGDYGYTF.

The chain links TRBV29-1 to TRBJ2-7; D is unclear. Trimming took off 4 bases at V and 6 bases at J, with 19 bases between the two ends. CDR1 and CDR2 from the germline V gene are SQVTM and ANQGSEA. This CDR3 has 14 residues. The CDR3 region is CSVVFVTKVAEQYF. The CDR3 DNA follows: TGCAGCGTTGTTTTCGTGACAAAGGTCGCCGAGCAGTACTTC.

This clonotype was counted ten times or more. V usage is TRBV29-1 and J usage is TRBJ2-3, with 9 bases lining up with TRBD2. Germline V CDR1 and CDR2: SQVTM, ANQGSEA. The CDR3 is made up of 16 amino acids. Here the CDR3 DNA reads TGCAGTATAGTAGCGGGGGAGATCCTAAGCACAGATACGCAGTATTTT. This translates into CSIVAGEILSTDTQYF.

This clonotype was found many times. CDR3 in DNA: TGTGCCAGCAGCCGGACAGGGTGGGAGCAGTACTTC. This codes for CASSRTGWEQYF. The V and J genes are TRBV11-2 and TRBJ2-7; 8 bases agree with TRBD1. From germline, CDR1 is SGHAT and CDR2 FQNNGV. V shed 5 bases and J 7 bases; nucleotides not matched to a gene: 4. The CDR3 has 12 amino acids.

This clonotype was recorded at least ten times. The gene calls are TRBV18 and TRBJ2-3, with TRBD1 matching over 7 bases. Germline CDR1 is KGHSH and CDR2 is LQKENI. This CDR3 contains 15 residues. V gave up 6 bases and J gave up 2 bases; unmatched junction bases: 8. CDR3 protein: CASSPTGQITDTQYF. The DNA for the CDR3 is TGTGCCAGCTCCCCCACGGGACAGATCACAGATACGCAGTATTTT.

There are many counts of this clonotype. This chain's CDR3 is CASSRGNTGELFF. The CDR3 region has the DNA TGCGCCAGCAGCCGCGGGAACACCGGGGAGCTGTTTTTT. This chain joins TRBV4-1 and TRBJ2-2; the D is unclear. The CDR3 extends over 13 amino acids. V was pared by 4 bases and J by 1 base, with 4 bases between. Germline values: CDR1 MGHRA, CDR2 YSYEKL.

This clonotype was seen at least ten times. The chain recombines TRBV6-1 with TRBJ2-7; D is perhaps TRBD1 or TRBD2 (5 bases each). There are 14 residues in the CDR3. In germline, CDR1 is MNHNS, CDR2 SASEGT. V shed 4 bases and J shed 2 bases, with 12 bases lying between them. Written as DNA, the CDR3 is TGTGCCAGCAGTGGACCCCCGGGACCCTACGAGCAGTACGTC. This codes for CASSGPPGPYEQYV.

Ten or more counts support this clonotype. This chain connects TRBV7-2 to TRBJ2-2; D remains unclear. The CDR3 runs 15 residues. Trimming took 4 bases from V and 6 from J, leaving 15 bases between them. Per germline, CDR1 SGHTA and CDR2 FQGNSA. The CDR3: CASSSLPGTAGELFF. The CDR3 DNA reads as TGTGCCAGCAGCTCTCTCCCAGGAACCGCCGGGGAGCTGTTTTTT.

This clonotype was found many times. This sequence joins TRBV7-9 and TRBJ1-1; D uncertain. Per the germline V gene, CDR1 is SEHNR and CDR2 is FQNEAQ (reference sequence). CDR3 length: 11 residues. Trimming shortened V by 5 bases and J by 7 bases, and 8 bases separated the two germline ends. The CDR3 sequence: CASSRAYEAFF. CDR3 coding DNA: TGTGCCAGCAGCCGGGCTTATGAAGCTTTCTTT.

This clonotype was detected only a few times. This chain connects TRBV11-1 to TRBJ2-1; 8 nucleotides align to TRBD2. Trimming at V came to 5 bases and at J to 7 bases, leaving 19 bases not matched to a gene. Germline CDR1 is SGHAT and CDR2 is FQDESV (reference sequence). This CDR3 comprises 18 residues. CDR3 amino acids: CASSPRPGDGGAGNEQFF. CDR3 DNA sequence: TGTGCCAGCAGCCCGCGTCCTGGAGACGGGGGGGCCGGAAATGAGCAGTTCTTC.

This clonotype was recorded many times. The rearrangement joins TRBV21-1 to TRBJ2-2; the D segment call TRBD1 is taken from the table without a DNA check. TRBV21-1 is deemed a pseudogene. This CDR3 region has 14 residues. The CDR3 sequence is CASRYKGETGELFF. CDR3 nucleotide sequence: TGTGCCAGCAGATATAAGGGGGAAACCGGGGAGCTGTTTTTT.

The chain joins TRBV12-3 or TRBV12-4 to TRBJ1-5; a weak D match, TRBD1 (5 bases). The CDR3 runs to 14 residues. The V gene lost 6 bases and the J gene lost 5 bases, with 14 bases spanning the gap. The CDR3, as DNA: TGTGCCAGCAGGACCGGGGGGAAATATCAGCCCCAGCATTTT. Residues: CASRTGGKYQPQHF.

This clonotype was picked up many times. The chain has TRBV15 and TRBJ2-4; D possibly corresponds to TRBD1 (6 bases). The V gene's germline CDR1 is LNHNV and CDR2 YYDKDF (reference sequence). The CDR3 consists of 17 residues. The V gene lost 4 bases and the J gene lost 0 bases, with 16 bases spanning the gap. In DNA form, the CDR3 reads TGTGCCACCAGCATGGGGGCCAGGATACTAGCCAAAAACATTCAGTACTTC. It encodes CATSMGARILAKNIQYF.

V and J are TRBV10-2 and TRBJ1-1, with 9 positions matching TRBD1. V was pared by 2 bases and J by 0 bases, with 7 bases of the junction left unmatched. Germline CDR1 and CDR2: WSHSY and SAAADI. CDR3 length equals 17 residues. For the CDR3, the DNA is TGCGCCAGCAGTGAGACCGGGACAGGGTATATGAACACTGAAGCTTTCTTT. Translation: CASSETGTGYMNTEAFF.

This clonotype occurred many times. V usage is TRBV11-2 and J usage is TRBJ1-6; a weak D match, TRBD1 (5 bases). The germline CDR1 and CDR2 sequences are SGHAT and FQNNGV. The V and J ends lost 3 bases and 2 bases respectively, with 5 bases between them. The CDR3 totals 14 residues. The DNA for the CDR3 is TGTGCCAGCAGCTTGGGACCCTATAATTCACCCCTCCACTTT. Its translation is CASSLGPYNSPLHF.

This clonotype was observed a handful of times. The chain carries TRBV15 and TRBJ2-3, with TRBD2 matching over 10 bases. Germline CDR1 reads LNHNV; CDR2 reads YYDKDF (reference sequence). The V segment lost 3 bases and the J segment 4 bases; nucleotides outside the gene matches: 13. The CDR3 extends over 18 amino acids. CDR3 nucleotide sequence: TGTGCCACCAGCAGCGCCTCTGCTACTAGCGGGGCTGCAGATACGCAGTATTTT. Its protein is CATSSASATSGAADTQYF.

This clonotype has ten or more counts. The chain joins TRBV5-1 to TRBJ2-7; tentative D call: TRBD1 (5 bases). CDR1 and CDR2 from the germline V gene are SGHRS and YFSETQ. This CDR3 contains 15 residues. Trimming removed 0 bases at V and 5 bases at J, with 15 bases between. The CDR3 protein is CASSLEGQGSDEQYV. CDR3 DNA: TGCGCCAGCAGCTTGGAAGGGCAGGGCAGCGACGAGCAGTACGTC.